This paragraph reports one T cell receptor beta chain. Its specificity is unknown. Within the sample, other DNA sequences also encode this same CDR3. The CDR3 is made up of 14 amino acids. The germline gives CDR1 SGHAT, CDR2 FQNNGV. After removal of 3 bases from V and 4 bases from J, the junction contained 2 bases not matched to a gene. CD4+ T cells from unexposed donors were obtained before the COVID-19 pandemic (2011-2018). Isolation of CD4+ T cells took place after nine to ten days in culture. Assay: immunoSEQ multiplex PCR; the TCRdb copy retains only in-frame clones and omits some. The sample consists of around 20,000 clones, around four fifths of them appearing once. This entry comes from a study of CD4 T cells in relation to SARS-CoV-2 and coronaviruses.

The clonotype was recovered from a human donor in good health. The J gene is TRBJ1-1, the V gene TRBV11-2; 10 nucleotides align to TRBD1. Specimen: CD4+ T cells from PBMCs, cultured in vitro. CDR3 residues: CASSLGQGSTEAFF. The CDR3 DNA reads as TGTGCCAGCAGCTTGGGACAGGGGTCCACTGAAGCTTTCTTT. Variable domain in full (rest from reference TRBV11-2 and TRBJ1-1): EAGVAQSPRYKIIEKRQSVAFWCNPISGHATLYWYQQILGQGPKLLIQFQNNGVVDDSQLPKDRFSAERLKGVDSTLKIQPAKLEDSAVYLCASSLGQGSTEAFFGQGTRLTVV.